This T cell receptor beta chain was identified in a study of preoperative IRX-2 immunotherapy in early breast cancer. As to treatment: preoperative locoregional IRX-2 cytokine immunotherapy. Patients received preoperative, locoregional IRX-2 cytokine immunotherapy in a phase Ib study. Germline V gene sequence: CDR1 MNHGY, CDR2 SAAAGT. This CDR3 region has 15 residues. V lost 2 bases to trimming and J lost 5 bases; unmatched junction nucleotides: 5. Sequencing was performed with immunoSEQ multiplex PCR; in TCRdb, only in-frame clones are kept and a portion is missing. This sample has 34,000 or so clones, with roughly four fifths found just once.

Material: lymph node tissue, obtained from a patient treated with IRX-2 immunotherapy. This TCR was recovered from a human donor with breast cancer. The V gene is TRBV6-8, the J gene TRBJ2-7, with TRBD1 identical over 11 bases. CDR3 sequence: CASSYPGQGADEQYF. The DNA of the CDR3 is TGTGCCAGCAGTTACCCAGGACAGGGGGCAGACGAGCAGTACTTC.